One T cell receptor beta chain is described in this entry. Antigen: not known. This entry belongs to a study of shared clonotypes between healthy human individuals. Each subset's genomic DNA was shared equally among a number of immunoSEQ plates. Replicate PCRs from sorted subsets contained around 190 ng DNA, which is roughly 30,000 T cell genomes. Produced via immunoSEQ multiplex PCR; TCRdb's table is partial and in-frame only. The sample has about 2 million clones, 90% to 95% seen once. General study findings and limits: What limited the represented genetic and exposure-history diversity was the small number of donors. How much donors shared clonotypes was expected to be affected by sequencing depth.

The CDR3 is made up of 9 amino acids. Between the trimmed V and J ends, which lost 3 bases and 8 bases, there was a span of 4 bases. Germline V gene lookup returns CDR1 SQVTM and CDR2 ANQGSEA. The genes are TRBV29-1 and TRBJ1-2; D gene uncertain. Source material: naive CD4+ T cells sorted from blood. As to subset: CD45RA+ positively selected. This TCR was sampled from a man between 18 and 35 years old in good health. The CDR3 protein is CSVDKGYTF. Written as DNA, the CDR3 is TGCAGCGTTGATAAGGGCTACACCTTC.